One and the same sample provided the 15 T cell receptor beta chains below, sequenced in a study of CD8 T cells in ankylosing spondylitis. Via MiXCR, TCRdb re-called the 5' RACE reads, giving one row per CDR3 protein. This repertoire shows under 300,000 distinct CDR3 sequences, approximately 9% found once; its top ten account for over 6.5%. Sequencing was carried out using blood, either unsorted or a sorted T cell fraction (not recorded which). Source of these receptors: a male donor with ankylosing spondylitis or in good health (not recorded which).

This clonotype was counted many times. The chain links TRBV7-2 to TRBJ2-1; TRBD2 matches 11 bases. Germline values: CDR1 SGHTA, CDR2 FQGNSA. After removal of 1 base from V and 8 bases from J, the junction contained 7 bases not matched to a gene. The CDR3 is 16 amino acids. This chain's CDR3 is CASSLVAGGGVDEQFF. In nucleotides, the CDR3 is TGTGCCAGCAGCTTAGTAGCGGGAGGGGGAGTAGATGAGCAGTTCTTC.

This chain uses TRBV20-1 with TRBJ2-1, with 13 bases fitting TRBD2. In germline, CDR1 is DFQATT, CDR2 SNEGSKA (reference sequence). Losses at the gene ends were 5 bases for V and 7 bases for J; bases not matched to a gene: 8. This CDR3 is built from 15 residues. The CDR3 DNA reads as TGCAGTGCTCCCCCGGGACTAGCGGGAAGGAATGAGCAGTTCTTC. Translation: CSAPPGLAGRNEQFF.

This clonotype was detected many times. In DNA, the CDR3 is TGTGCCAGCAGCGGAACCGACAGATACAATGAGCAGTTCTTC. Encoded protein: CASSGTDRYNEQFF. The V gene is TRBV9, the J gene TRBJ2-1; tentative D call: TRBD1 (5 bases). Looked up from germline, CDR1 is SGDLS and CDR2 is YYNGEE. Trimming removed 3 bases from V and 4 bases from J, with 11 bases in between. This CDR3 comprises 14 residues.

The CDR3 region is CASSTSTGGVGEAFF. As DNA, the CDR3 is TGTGCCAGCAGCACTTCGACAGGGGGAGTTGGTGAAGCTTTCTTT. The gene calls are TRBV6-1 and TRBJ1-1; 9 nucleotides agree with TRBD1. CDR1 and CDR2 from the germline V gene are MNHNS and SASEGT. CDR3 length: 15 amino acids. Trimming removed 6 bases from V and 7 bases from J; junction bases left unmatched: 12.

The sample holds many counts of this clonotype. The chain employs TRBV7-9 and TRBJ2-7; no reliable D call. Germline CDR1 SEHNR, CDR2 FQNEAQ (reference sequence). This CDR3 comprises 13 residues. Trimming cost V 1 base and J 4 bases, with 8 bases left between them. The CDR3 sequence is CASSLVGRYEQYF. In DNA form, the CDR3 reads TGTGCCAGCAGCTTAGTGGGCAGGTACGAGCAGTACTTC.

This clonotype was picked up many times. This chain links TRBV20-1 with TRBJ2-1; TRBD1 matches 8 bases. This CDR3 region has 17 residues. The V segment lost 5 bases and the J segment 3 bases; nucleotides outside the gene matches: 15. CDR1 and CDR2 (germline): DFQATT, SNEGSKA (reference sequence). The CDR3 spells CSAAQMPGTGYYNEQFF. CDR3 coding DNA: TGCAGTGCTGCCCAGATGCCCGGGACAGGATACTACAATGAGCAGTTCTTC.

In its sample, this clonotype was seen many times. V usage is TRBV11-2 and J usage is TRBJ2-3, with 7 nucleotides matching TRBD1. The CDR3 has 20 amino acids. The germline V gene encodes CDR1 SGHAT and CDR2 FQNNGV. After removal of 5 bases from V and 0 bases from J, the junction contained 20 bases not matched to a gene. The CDR3 loop reads CASSEKFGTVEPSSTDTQYF. As DNA, the CDR3 is TGTGCCAGCAGCGAAAAGTTTGGGACAGTTGAACCCTCTAGCACAGATACGCAGTATTTT. Full variable domain (missing parts from reference TRBV11-2 and TRBJ2-3): EAGVAQSPRYKIIEKRQSVAFWCNPISGHATLYWYQQILGQGPKLLIQFQNNGVVDDSQLPKDRFSAERLKGVDSTLKIQPAKLEDSAVYLCASSEKFGTVEPSSTDTQYFGPGTRLTVL.

V gene TRBV7-9 combines with J gene TRBJ2-7, with 7 bases aligning to TRBD1. The CDR3 is made up of 14 amino acids. Germline-derived CDR1 and CDR2 are SEHNR and FQNEAQ (reference sequence). The V segment lost 5 bases and the J segment 0 bases; nucleotides outside the gene matches: 4. CDR3: CASSTGTASYEQYF. The CDR3 nucleotides read TGTGCCAGCAGCACCGGGACAGCCTCCTACGAGCAGTACTTC.

This clonotype was counted many times. The chain couples TRBV9 to TRBJ2-1; 10 bases are shared with TRBD2. Germline loops: CDR1 SGDLS, CDR2 YYNGEE. The CDR3 contains 14 residues. The J segment lost 6 bases and the V segment lost 3 bases, leaving 3 bases of the junction unmatched. CDR3 nucleotides: TGTGCCAGCAGCGGCGGGACTAGCGTCAATGAGCAGTTCTTC. Its translation is CASSGGTSVNEQFF.

This clonotype was seen repeatedly, ten times or more. The chain links TRBV20-1 to TRBJ2-1; 11 nucleotides agree with TRBD2. Germline V gives CDR1 DFQATT, CDR2 SNEGSKA (reference sequence). The CDR3 has 17 amino acids. V lost 2 bases, J lost 8 bases, and 14 bases stayed unmatched. The DNA of the CDR3 is TGCAGTGCTAGATCCCGAATAGCGGGGGGGCAAGTTGATGAGCAGTTCTTC. Its translation: CSARSRIAGGQVDEQFF.

The chain recombines TRBV7-9 with TRBJ2-5; D gene uncertain. Deletions cut 1 base from V and 2 bases from J, with 17 bases between. The CDR3 has 17 amino acids. CDR1 SEHNR and CDR2 FQNEAQ come from the germline V gene (reference sequence). The CDR3, as DNA: TGTGCCAGCAGCTTAGGCGGCCAGAGGCTTCGGCAAGAGACCCAGTACTTC. Translated, it gives CASSLGGQRLRQETQYF.

This clonotype was observed many times. J is TRBJ2-2 and V is TRBV5-1; unclear D gene. The CDR3 has 15 amino acids. Per the germline V gene, CDR1 is SGHRS and CDR2 is YFSETQ. V was clipped by 1 base and J by 0 bases, with 7 bases between them. The CDR3 DNA follows: TGCGCCAGCAGCTTGACGGCCTCGAACACCGGGGAGCTGTTTTTT. It specifies CASSLTASNTGELFF.

The J gene is TRBJ1-5, the V gene TRBV7-3; tentative D call: TRBD2 (5 bases). Judging by the DNA end, TRBJ2-3 fits better; the J call may be wrong. The CDR3 is 14 residues long. Germline loops: CDR1 SGHTA, CDR2 FQGTGA. The CDR3: CASSLGSSNQPQYF. The CDR3 region has the DNA TGTGCCAGCAGCTTAGGGAGTAGCAATCAGCCCCAGTATTTT.

The table lists this clonotype with a few counts. CDR3 coding DNA: TGTGCCAGCTCACCGGACATTAGCTCCTACGAGCAGTACTTC. This codes for CASSPDISSYEQYF. This chain uses TRBV18 with TRBJ2-7; tentatively, D is TRBD1 (5 bases). Germline loops: CDR1 KGHSH, CDR2 LQKENI. The CDR3 runs to 14 residues. V was clipped by 3 bases and J by 0 bases, with 9 bases between them.

This clonotype was seen at least ten times. The rearrangement joins TRBV12-3 or TRBV12-4 to TRBJ2-3; TRBD2 aligns across 10 bases. J was trimmed by 4 bases and V by 6 bases; bases with no gene match: 7. This CDR3 has 15 residues. For the CDR3, the DNA is TGTGCCAGCAGAGCTAGCGGGAGTAGTGCAGATACGCAGTATTTT. The encoded protein is CASRASGSSADTQYF.